The T cell receptor (beta chain) under discussion was sequenced for a study of cytomegalovirus exposure and HLA in healthy donors. The CDR3 length is 16 residues. The germline V gene has CDR1 SGHDT and CDR2 YYEEEE. After removal of 3 bases from V and 6 bases from J, the junction contained 14 bases not matched to a gene. The PCR made use of 60 Vbeta and 13 Jbeta primers. Sequencing used immunoSEQ multiplex PCR; TCRdb keeps in-frame clones, though not all of them. Here the sample spans under 150,000 clones, approximately 85% being singletons. This clonotype originated in a woman aged 25-40 years in good health and CMV-seropositive. Sequenced material: PBMCs. This chain connects TRBV5-6 to TRBJ2-7; TRBD1 matches 8 bases. CDR3 in DNA: TGTGCCAGCAGCTCCCCCGGACAGGGCCCTGCGAGCGAGCAGTACTTC. Translation: CASSSPGQGPASEQYF. Together with reference TRBV5-6 and TRBJ2-7, the CDR3 gives the full variable domain: DAGVTQSPTHLIKTRGQQVTLRCSPKSGHDTVSWYQQALGQGPQFIFQYYEEEERQRGNFPDRFSGHQFPNYSSELNVNALLLGDSALYLCASSSPGQGPASEQYFGPGTRLTVT.